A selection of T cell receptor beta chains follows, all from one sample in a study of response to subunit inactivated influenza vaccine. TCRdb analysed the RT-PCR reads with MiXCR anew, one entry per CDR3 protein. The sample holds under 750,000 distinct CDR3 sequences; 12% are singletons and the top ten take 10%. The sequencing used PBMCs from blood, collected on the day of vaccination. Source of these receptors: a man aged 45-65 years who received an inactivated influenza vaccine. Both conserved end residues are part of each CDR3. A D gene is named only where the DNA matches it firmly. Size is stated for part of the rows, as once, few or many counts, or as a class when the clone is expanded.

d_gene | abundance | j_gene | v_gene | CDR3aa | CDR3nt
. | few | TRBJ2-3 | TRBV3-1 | CASGFWLDTQYF | TGTGCCAGCGGTTTCTGGCTGGATACGCAGTATTTT
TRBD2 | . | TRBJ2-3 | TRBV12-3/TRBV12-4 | CASSFSGGQSDTQYF | TGTGCCAGCAGTTTCTCGGGAGGTCAGTCAGATACGCAGTATTTT
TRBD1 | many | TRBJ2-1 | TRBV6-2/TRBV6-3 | CASSPGQATYNEQFF | TGTGCCAGCAGTCCTGGACAGGCCACCTACAATGAGCAGTTCTTC
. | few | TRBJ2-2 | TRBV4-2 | CASSQDLARETGELFF | TGTGCCAGCAGCCAAGATTTAGCCAGGGAAACCGGGGAGCTGTTTTTT
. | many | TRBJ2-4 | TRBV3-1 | CASSPAVAKNIQYF | TGTGCCAGCAGCCCAGCAGTAGCCAAAAACATTCAGTACTTC
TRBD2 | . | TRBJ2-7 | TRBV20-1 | CSARVRTSGRSSEQYF | TGCAGTGCTAGAGTGCGGACTAGCGGGAGGAGTTCCGAGCAGTACTTC
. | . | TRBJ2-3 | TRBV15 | CATSILLSYADTQYF | TGTGCCACCAGCATCCTGTTGAGTTACGCAGATACGCAGTATTTT
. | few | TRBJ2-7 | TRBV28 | CASSLSGGLAGTYEQYF | TGTGCCAGCAGTTTGAGTGGGGGGCTAGCCGGGACCTACGAGCAGTACTTC
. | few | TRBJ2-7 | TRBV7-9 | CASSFPGREQYF | TGTGCCAGCAGCTTTCCAGGCCGCGAGCAGTACTTC
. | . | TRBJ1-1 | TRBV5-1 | CASSAGVRRGNTEAFF | TGCGCCAGCAGCGCGGGAGTTCGCCGGGGTAACACTGAAGCTTTCTTT
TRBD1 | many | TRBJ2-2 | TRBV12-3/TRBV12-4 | CASSVRTGNTGELFF | TGTGCCAGCAGTGTCCGGACAGGAAACACCGGGGAGCTGTTTTTT
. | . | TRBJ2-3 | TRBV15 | CATSRGAGPRNTQYF | TGTGCCACCAGCAGAGGCGCAGGACCCCGAAATACGCAGTATTTT
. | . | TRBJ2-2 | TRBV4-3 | CASSRGSGSNTGELFF | TGCGCCAGCAGCCGGGGTAGCGGATCGAACACCGGGGAGCTGTTTTTT
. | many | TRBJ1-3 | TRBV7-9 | CASSYYRETGNTIYF | TGTGCCAGCAGCTACTACAGGGAAACTGGAAACACCATATATTTT
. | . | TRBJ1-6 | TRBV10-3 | CAISTAGYNSPLHF | TGTGCCATCAGTACCGCAGGATATAATTCACCCCTCCACTTT
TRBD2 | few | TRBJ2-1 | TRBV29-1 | CSVQRAGRGGEQFF | TGCAGCGTTCAAAGGGCGGGACGGGGGGGTGAGCAGTTCTTC